This T cell receptor beta chain was recorded in a study of T cell changes during pregnancy in multiple sclerosis. The data were produced by immunoSEQ multiplex PCR, yet TCRdb's version contains in-frame clones alone and is incomplete. The top ten hold 3.5% of the sample, which has about 35,000 clones, about 90% seen once. The starting material was CD8+ T cells from peripheral blood mononuclear cells, obtained in the third trimester of pregnancy. The receptor was isolated from a female donor with multiple sclerosis, enrolled in a pregnancy study.

CDR3 nucleotides: TGTGCCAGCAGTTTAGAACAGGGCCTCCTTTACGAGCAGTACTTC. Its protein product is CASSLEQGLLYEQYF. J is TRBJ2-7 and V is TRBV5-6; a weak D match, TRBD1 (6 bases). The germline V gene encodes CDR1 SGHDT and CDR2 YYEEEE. V shed 5 bases and J shed 4 bases, with 19 bases lying between them. The CDR3 consists of 15 residues.